Shown below are 20 T cell receptor beta chains from a single sample sequenced in a study of T cell repertoires in cytomegalovirus infection. TCRdb recomputed calls from the reads with MiXCR, one row per CDR3 protein. The sample has under 200,000 distinct CDR3 sequences, about a tenth seen once. The sample taken for sequencing was PBMCs. The receptors were sampled from a human donor in good health (CMV status not recorded). Some clones in this sample may be carry-over from other donors' samples.

This clonotype was recorded at least ten times. The chain combines TRBV11-2 with TRBJ2-1; 8 bases fit TRBD2. Germline CDR1 SGHAT, CDR2 FQNNGV. The CDR3 sequence is 15 residues long. V gave up 8 bases and J gave up 6 bases; unmatched junction bases: 12. CDR3 in amino acids: CASPGVSGSSNEQFF. CDR3 bases: TGTGCCAGCCCAGGTGTCAGCGGGAGTAGCAATGAGCAGTTCTTC. The full variable domain, its missing parts supplied by reference TRBV11-2 and TRBJ2-1, is EAGVAQSPRYKIIEKRQSVAFWCNPISGHATLYWYQQILGQGPKLLIQFQNNGVVDDSQLPKDRFSAERLKGVDSTLKIQPAKLEDSAVYLCASPGVSGSSNEQFFGPGTRLTVL.

This clonotype showed up just a few times. The CDR3: CAWSVLGAEAFF. For the CDR3, the DNA is TGTGCCTGGAGTGTACTGGGGGCGGAAGCTTTCTTT. The chain links TRBV30 to TRBJ1-1, with D possibly TRBD1 on 6 matching bases. Germline V gene sequence: CDR1 GTSNPN, CDR2 SVGIG (reference sequence). The CDR3 spans 12 residues. V was cut by 0 bases and J by 8 bases, with 10 bases left in between.

This clonotype was counted many times. As DNA, the CDR3 is TGTGCCAGCAGTAAGACACCGAACACTGAAGCTTTCTTT. Residues: CASSKTPNTEAFF. This chain uses TRBV28 with TRBJ1-1; D gene uncertain. V lost 5 bases to trimming and J lost 1 base, with 8 bases between them. The CDR3 covers 13 residues. In germline, CDR1 is MDHEN, CDR2 SYDVKM.

This clonotype was seen more than once but under ten times. This chain links TRBV24-1 with TRBJ1-2; D is possibly TRBD1 (5 bases). This CDR3 contains 14 residues. The germline CDR1 and CDR2 sequences are KGHDR and SFDVKD. The V end lost 5 bases, the J end lost 8 bases, and 17 bases lay between the germline ends. This CDR3 reads CATSAPDTPGGYTF. CDR3 nucleotides: TGTGCCACCAGTGCCCCGGACACTCCCGGGGGCTACACCTTC.

The rearrangement joins TRBV7-9 to TRBJ2-3; TRBD1 agrees at 8 bases. This CDR3 has 14 residues. Germline trimming cut 6 bases from V and 2 bases from J; bases unmatched to any gene: 4. Germline assignment: CDR1 SEHNR and CDR2 FQNEAQ (reference sequence). The CDR3 coding sequence is TGTGCCAGCAGAACGACAGGGGTCACAGATACGCAGTATTTT. It yields the protein CASRTTGVTDTQYF.

This clonotype occurred many times. The chain is built from TRBV7-2 and TRBJ1-5; possible D gene TRBD1, 5 bases. Per germline, CDR1 SGHTA and CDR2 FQGNSA. The CDR3 has 16 residues. Trimming shortened V by 2 bases and J by 7 bases, and 18 bases separated the two germline ends. Here the CDR3 reads CASSLSPVGLGQPQHF. In DNA form, the CDR3 reads TGTGCCAGCAGCTTATCCCCCGTGGGGCTCGGACAGCCCCAGCATTTT.

This clonotype was detected a few times. V and J are TRBV28 and TRBJ2-2, with TRBD2 matching 10 bases. V lost 6 bases, J lost 6 bases, and 13 bases stayed unmatched. CDR3 length: 17 residues. Germline lookup yields CDR1 MDHEN and CDR2 SYDVKM. Written as DNA, the CDR3 is TGTGCCAGCAGCCACGGAAACCTAGCGGGGGCTCCCGGGGAGCTGTTTTTT. Translating gives CASSHGNLAGAPGELFF. Filled out from reference TRBV28 and TRBJ2-2, the complete variable domain reads DVKVTQSSRYLVKRTGEKVFLECVQDMDHENMFWYRQDPGLGLRLIYFSYDVKMKEKGDIPEGYSVSREKKERFSLILESASTNQTSMYLCASSHGNLAGAPGELFFGEGSRLTVL.

Ten or more counts support this clonotype. The V call is TRBV5-1, the J call TRBJ1-1; TRBD1 is a possible D gene (6 bases). There are 12 residues in the CDR3. With 4 bases removed from V and 11 bases from J, the gap between germline ends came to 15 bases. CDR1 is SGHRS and CDR2 is YFSETQ in the germline V gene. CDR3 sequence: CASSIDGQGAFF. CDR3 in DNA: TGCGCCAGCAGCATTGACGGCCAGGGGGCTTTCTTT.

Regarding this clonotype: An end of the junction does not agree with germline; a read error may underlie this. This chain joins TRBV7-2 and TRBJ2-5, with 10 positions matching TRBD2. The germline V gene has CDR1 SGHTA and CDR2 FQGNSA. CDR3 length equals 15 residues. The CDR3 is CASSPIAGGQDTQYF. The CDR3 DNA is TGTGCCAGCAGCCCCATAGCGGGAGGACAAGATACCCAGTACTTC.

The chain recombines TRBV30 with TRBJ2-5; D might be TRBD1 or TRBD2, each matching 5 bases. Looked up from germline, CDR1 is GTSNPN and CDR2 is SVGIG (reference sequence). V was pared by 2 bases and J by 5 bases, with 18 bases between. The CDR3 spans 15 residues. In nucleotides, the CDR3 is TGTGCCTGGAGTACTCAGGACACCCGCGGGGAGACCCAGTACTTC. Its protein is CAWSTQDTRGETQYF.

V is TRBV14 and J is TRBJ1-2; no clear D gene. V was pared by 3 bases and J by 0 bases, with 11 bases between. Germline values: CDR1 SGHDN, CDR2 FVKESK. This CDR3 has 15 residues. CDR3 protein: CASSHETPTNYGYTF. In DNA form, the CDR3 reads TGTGCCAGCAGCCATGAGACCCCAACTAACTATGGCTACACCTTC.

The table lists this clonotype with a few counts. The chain has TRBV20-1 and TRBJ2-1, with 12 nucleotides matching TRBD2. J lost 7 bases, V lost 3 bases, and 16 bases had no gene match. Germline CDR1 DFQATT, CDR2 SNEGSKA (reference sequence). CDR3 length: 18 amino acids. The DNA for the CDR3 is TGCAGTGCTAGCGCTTGGCTAGCGGGAGGGGGCGGGGCTAATGAGCAGTTCTTC. Translating it yields CSASAWLAGGGGANEQFF.

V gene TRBV15 combines with J gene TRBJ2-7; 9 bases map to TRBD2. This CDR3 has 13 residues. CDR1 and CDR2 from the germline V gene are LNHNV and YYDKDF (reference sequence). V lost 5 bases, J lost 3 bases, and 2 bases stayed unmatched. The CDR3 DNA reads as TGTGCCACCAGCGGTAGCGGGAGCTACGAGCAGTACTTC. Residues: CATSGSGSYEQYF. Supplemented by reference TRBV15 and TRBJ2-7, the full variable domain reads DAMVIQNPRYQVTQFGKPVTLSCSQTLNHNVMYWYQQKSSQAPKLLFHYYDKDFNNEADTPDNFQSRRPNTSFCFLDIRSPGLGDTAMYLCATSGSGSYEQYFGPGTRLTVT.

The gene calls are TRBV6-2 or TRBV6-3 and TRBJ1-5; D gene unclear. The CDR3 sequence is 15 residues long. Germline V CDR1 and CDR2: MNHEY, SVGEGT. Trimming removed 6 bases from V and 9 bases from J, with 21 bases in between. The CDR3 protein is CASSPGDGHPRPQHF. The DNA for the CDR3 is TGTGCCAGCAGCCCCGGAGACGGGCACCCCAGGCCCCAGCATTTT.

For this clonotype: One base away lies a much larger clone, so this may be a sequencing read error. The genes are TRBV11-2 and TRBJ2-1; D remains unclear. The CDR3 covers 15 residues. Germline V CDR1 and CDR2: SGHAT, FQNNGV. Here the CDR3 DNA reads TGTGCCAGCAGCTTTTACACGAGCTCCTACAATGAGCAGTCCTTC. Its translation: CASSFYTSSYNEQSF.

This clonotype was recorded a few times. The CDR3 nucleotides read TGTGCCAGCAGCGCTGGACCCAATAGCAATCAGCCCCAGCATTTT. It translates to CASSAGPNSNQPQHF. The V call is TRBV5-4, the J call TRBJ1-5; D not resolved. Germline lookup yields CDR1 SGHNT and CDR2 YYREEE (reference sequence). V was shortened by 4 bases and J by 0 bases, with 11 bases between the two germline ends. This CDR3 spans 15 amino acids.

This clonotype was counted between two and nine times. The chain carries TRBV10-2 and TRBJ2-7; 8 positions match TRBD1. Germline CDR1 WSHSY, CDR2 SAAADI. Trimming removed 7 bases from V and 1 base from J; junction bases left unmatched: 6. There are 14 residues in the CDR3. The CDR3 loop is CASKTRGQSYEQYF. CDR3 DNA sequence: TGCGCCAGCAAAACCAGGGGGCAGTCCTACGAGCAGTACTTC.

This clonotype was detected many times. The chain uses TRBV7-8 and TRBJ1-2, with D possibly being TRBD1 (6 bases). Between the trimmed V and J ends, which lost 6 bases and 4 bases, there was a span of 24 bases. CDR1 SGHVS and CDR2 FQNEAQ come from the germline V gene. This CDR3 spans 17 amino acids. The CDR3 is CASRRPTGKGNLYGYTF. The CDR3 coding sequence is TGTGCCAGCAGACGCCCTACAGGGAAAGGGAACCTCTATGGCTACACCTTC.

In its sample, this clonotype was seen a few times. J is TRBJ2-3 and V is TRBV12-3 or TRBV12-4; 7 bases are a match to TRBD2. The ends lost 4 bases at V and 3 bases at J; junction bases unmatched: 7. There are 15 residues in the CDR3. Here the CDR3 DNA reads TGTGCCAGCAGTTCCACACCAGCGGGGACAGATACGCAGTATTTT. This translates into CASSSTPAGTDTQYF.

This clonotype was recorded a few times. This CDR3 is CSARTGRTYEQYF. The CDR3 nucleotides are TGCAGTGCTAGAACAGGCCGAACCTACGAGCAGTACTTC. This chain connects TRBV20-1 to TRBJ2-7, with D possibly being TRBD1 (5 bases). The germline V and J ends were trimmed by 2 bases and 2 bases, with 10 bases remaining between them. The CDR3 runs 13 residues. The germline gives CDR1 DFQATT, CDR2 SNEGSKA (reference sequence).